The clone carrying this TCR beta chain occurred a few times. Its target is unknown. CDR1 and CDR2 from the germline V gene are LNHNV and YYDKDF (reference sequence). The CDR3 has 12 residues. Expressed TCRB transcripts were sequenced because the isolated RNA had all been reverse transcribed beforehand. TCRdb keeps only in-frame clones here, not all; method: immunoSEQ multiplex PCR. The sample contains some 250,000 clones, 25% to 35% of which appear only once. This record belongs to a study of beta chain features in type 1 diabetes. Study summary: Examination covered almost 110,000,000 sorted cells spanning all samples.

Study-level points and caveats: Using cDNA template may skew counts toward highly expressing activated cells.

This clonotype was sampled from a man aged 30 to 39 in good health. V and J are TRBV15 and TRBJ2-5, with a tentative D call TRBD1 (6 bases). The J call is in doubt because the DNA end fits TRBJ2-7 better. The material sequenced was central memory CD4+ T cells from blood. CDR3 residues: CATSARGTEQYF. The CDR3 DNA reads TGTGCCACCAGCGCCAGGGGCACCGAGCAGTACTTC.